Listed here is a single T cell receptor (beta chain). TCRdb's copy holds only in-frame clones and misses some; the assay was immunoSEQ multiplex PCR. The sample yields hundreds of thousands of clones, about 88% seen once. Trimming removed 3 bases at V and 1 base at J, with 7 bases between. The CDR3 is 13 residues long. Germline V gene data show CDR1 as SGHTA and CDR2 as FQGNSA. The sample belongs to a study of cytomegalovirus exposure and HLA in healthy donors. The origin of this receptor is a man younger than 30 in good health and CMV-seropositive. J is TRBJ2-7 and V is TRBV7-2; D ambiguous. The sequenced sample was PBMCs. The CDR3 reads CASSFSSSYEQYF. The CDR3 nucleotides read TGTGCCAGCAGCTTCTCATCGTCCTACGAGCAGTACTTC.